The 16 T cell receptor beta chains listed next were all sequenced from one sample in a study of OX40 agonist ivuxolimab in advanced cancers. The protocol was immunoSEQ multiplex PCR, while the TCRdb copy is restricted to in-frame clones and leaves out a portion. The table includes 80,000 or so clones, about nine tenths detected once. The material sequenced was CD4+ or CD8+ T cells sorted from blood, taken in a trial of the OX40 agonist ivuxolimab. The receptors originated from an adult with an advanced solid tumor such as melanoma, head and neck, liver or kidney cancer.

The table lists this clone with a count of one. The chain couples TRBV6-5 to TRBJ1-2, with 8 bases matching TRBD1. There are 13 residues in the CDR3. The germline CDR1 and CDR2 sequences are MNHEY and SVGAGI. V shed 6 bases, J shed 8 bases, and the junction held 8 bases outside the gene matches. The DNA for the CDR3 is TGTGCCAGCAGCCTGGACAGGGATCGCGGCTACACCTTC. Its translation: CASSLDRDRGYTF.

The chain employs TRBV5-1 and TRBJ2-2; D is undetermined. V was pared by 4 bases and J by 3 bases, with 10 bases between. This CDR3 is 14 amino acids long. Germline CDR1 is SGHRS and CDR2 is YFSETQ. Written as DNA, the CDR3 is TGCGCCAGCAGCCTCCCGACGGACACCGGGGAGCTGTTTTTT. It encodes CASSLPTDTGELFF.

V and J are TRBV5-1 and TRBJ1-4; D uncertain. Germline V gene lookup returns CDR1 SGHRS and CDR2 YFSETQ. The CDR3 is 12 residues long. Trimming took off 3 bases at V and 6 bases at J, with 6 bases between the two ends. CDR3 protein: CASSYSDEKLFF. CDR3 in DNA: TGCGCCAGCAGCTACAGCGATGAAAAACTGTTTTTT.

J is TRBJ2-5 and V is TRBV5-8, with a possible D match to TRBD2 (6 bases). Trimming left V 3 bases short and J 2 bases short, with 8 bases between. Germline CDR1 is SGHTS and CDR2 is YDEGEE. The CDR3 sequence is 13 residues long. The DNA for the CDR3 is TGTGCCAGCAGCTCGACTAGACAAGAGACCCAGTACTTC. This codes for CASSSTRQETQYF.

This clone came up once. This rearrangement joins TRBV28 to TRBJ2-1, with 9 bases lining up with TRBD1. In germline, CDR1 is MDHEN, CDR2 SYDVKM. The ends lost 6 bases at V and 10 bases at J; junction bases unmatched: 4. The CDR3 extends over 12 amino acids. CDR3 in amino acids: CASRGDRDEQFF. CDR3 DNA: TGTGCCAGCAGGGGGGACAGGGACGAGCAGTTCTTC.

J is TRBJ2-1 and V is TRBV5-6; D uncertain. The CDR3 consists of 13 residues. The V end was cut by 4 bases, the J end by 7 bases, with 12 bases between. Germline CDR1 is SGHDT and CDR2 is YYEEEE. CDR3 sequence (DNA): TGTGCCAGCAGCCCTTTGATCGTGAATGAGCAGTTCTTC. Translating it yields CASSPLIVNEQFF.

The rearrangement links TRBV7-2 to TRBJ2-5; D is perhaps TRBD2 (5 bases). The germline V gene has CDR1 SGHTA and CDR2 FQGNSA. Between the trimmed V and J ends, which lost 5 bases and 7 bases, there was a span of 11 bases. This CDR3 has 12 residues. In DNA form, the CDR3 reads TGTGCCAGCAGCCCCCATCGGGGGACCCAGTACTTC. Its translation is CASSPHRGTQYF.

V gene TRBV5-1 combines with J gene TRBJ2-1; D gene ambiguous. The V gene's germline CDR1 is SGHRS and CDR2 YFSETQ. This CDR3 contains 16 residues. The V gene lost 1 base and the J gene lost 5 bases, with 16 bases spanning the gap. CDR3 sequence reads: CASSLSGLQTNNEQFF. The CDR3 bases are TGCGCCAGCAGCTTGTCTGGTCTACAGACCAACAATGAGCAGTTCTTC.

This clone has more than one count but fewer than ten. The rearrangement joins TRBV18 to TRBJ1-2, with D uncertain. Germline-derived CDR1 and CDR2 are KGHSH and LQKENI. This CDR3 is built from 14 residues. With 3 bases removed from V and 4 bases from J, the gap between germline ends came to 12 bases. The CDR3 DNA reads TGTGCCAGCTCACCTAACGGCCTTTCCTATGGCTACACCTTC. It encodes CASSPNGLSYGYTF.

About this clone: Mismatch with germline at one junction end may stem from a read error. Written as DNA, the CDR3 is TGTGCCAGCAGACAAGCTAGCGGGGTATCCTACGAGCAGTACTTC. Translating gives CASRQASGVSYEQYF. The gene calls are TRBV4-2 and TRBJ2-7; 9 positions match TRBD2. The CDR3 has 15 amino acids. Germline CDR1 LGHNA, CDR2 YNFKEQ.

In this sample, this clone turned up a few times. The chain recombines TRBV5-1 with TRBJ1-1; D gene uncertain. CDR1 is SGHRS and CDR2 is YFSETQ in the germline V gene. This CDR3 comprises 14 residues. V was shortened by 0 bases and J by 2 bases, with 8 bases between the two germline ends. The CDR3 region is CASSLGPSNTEAFF. The CDR3 DNA is TGCGCCAGCAGCTTGGGCCCTTCCAACACTGAAGCTTTCTTT.

V usage is TRBV6-1 and J usage is TRBJ1-5; D call uncertain. The germline gives CDR1 MNHNS, CDR2 SASEGT. V was shortened by 0 bases and J by 1 base, with 4 bases between the two germline ends. The CDR3 runs 14 residues. CDR3 residues: CASSEAASNQPQHF. The CDR3, as DNA: TGTGCCAGCAGTGAAGCGGCGAGCAATCAGCCCCAGCATTTT.

The chain employs TRBV7-8 and TRBJ2-3; D may correspond to TRBD1 or TRBD2 (6 bases each). The germline V and J ends were trimmed by 7 bases and 4 bases, with 21 bases remaining between them. The CDR3 sequence is 16 residues long. The germline CDR1 and CDR2 sequences are SGHVS and FQNEAQ. CDR3 nucleotide sequence: TGTGCCAGCACCCCGGGGGCGCGGGAAGGGGCAGATACGCAGTATTTT. It encodes CASTPGAREGADTQYF.

The genes are TRBV11-2 and TRBJ2-2; TRBD2 agrees at 8 bases. V shed 3 bases and J 5 bases; nucleotides not matched to a gene: 2. CDR3 length: 14 amino acids. CDR1 SGHAT and CDR2 FQNNGV come from the germline V gene. CDR3 nucleotides: TGTGCCAGCAGCTTCTCTAGCGGGACCGGGGAGCTGTTTTTT. Its protein product is CASSFSSGTGELFF.

J is TRBJ1-1 and V is TRBV7-9, with a tentative D call TRBD1 (6 bases). V was cut by 2 bases and J by 7 bases, with 8 bases left in between. Germline CDR1 and CDR2: SEHNR and FQNEAQ (reference sequence). The CDR3 is made up of 12 amino acids. The chain's CDR3 is CASSLQDSEAFF. The CDR3 DNA is TGTGCCAGCAGCTTACAGGACAGTGAAGCTTTCTTT.

This chain connects TRBV4-1 to TRBJ1-5, with D perhaps matching TRBD1 (6 bases). The germline V and J ends were trimmed by 2 bases and 8 bases, with 22 bases remaining between them. The CDR3 extends over 17 amino acids. Germline values: CDR1 MGHRA, CDR2 YSYEKL. The CDR3 reads CASSQKGGVRGPEPQHF. DNA for the CDR3: TGCGCCAGCAGCCAAAAGGGGGGGGTAAGGGGACCCGAGCCCCAGCATTTT.